This is a list of T cell receptor beta chains from one sample in a study of cytomegalovirus exposure and HLA in healthy donors. Some clones are missing from TCRdb's copy, which holds only in-frame ones; the method was immunoSEQ multiplex PCR. This sample has some 130,000 clones; 75% to 85% occur once, and the top ten carry over 2%. Sequenced: PBMCs. These receptors were taken from a man aged 25 to 45 in good health and CMV-seronegative. The CDR3 runs from the conserved cysteine through the conserved F or W. D genes are given only for firm matches. Rows may omit the clone size; those that give it use once, few, many or a size class.

TRBV7-9	-	few	TRBJ2-7	TGTGCCAGCAGCCCATTCTCACGGGGTAACGAGCAGTACTTC	CASSPFSRGNEQYF
TRBV18	-	-	TRBJ1-3	TGTGCCAGCTCGCAAAGGAACAGGCCCCGCTCTGGAAACACCATATATTTT	CASSQRNRPRSGNTIYF
TRBV29-1	TRBD1	-	TRBJ2-5	TGCAGCGCAATCGGGACAGGGCAAGAGACCCAGTACTTC	CSAIGTGQETQYF
TRBV7-9	-	-	TRBJ1-2	TGTGCCAGCAGCTTAGAGCGGGGAATAGCTAGCTACACCTTC	CASSLERGIASYTF
TRBV7-9	-	-	TRBJ2-7	TGTGCCAGCAGCTACCCTGGGGTCCTGTCCGGGAGCTCCTACGAGCAGTACTTC	CASSYPGVLSGSSYEQYF
TRBV29-1	TRBD1	-	TRBJ2-7	TGCAGCGTCACGGGACAGGGGGCTATATACGAGCAGTACTTC	CSVTGQGAIYEQYF
TRBV7-6	-	-	TRBJ1-1	TGTGCCAGCAGCCCGGGGACTTCGAACACTGAAGCTTTCTTT	CASSPGTSNTEAFF
TRBV4-1	TRBD1	-	TRBJ2-7	TGCGCCAGCAGCCAAGATCCGGGACAGGGGGGGTACGAGCAGTACTTC	CASSQDPGQGGYEQYF
TRBV28	-	-	TRBJ2-2	TGTGCCAGCAGTTTCCCCCTGAGCGGAACCGGGGAGCTGTTTTTT	CASSFPLSGTGELFF
TRBV25-1	-	-	TRBJ1-2	TGTGCCAGCAGTGAAACCGCGACAGGCTATGGCTACACCTTC	CASSETATGYGYTF
TRBV27	-	-	TRBJ1-1	TGTGCCAGCAGTTTGGGAGGTAAGAGCACTGAAGCTTTCTTT	CASSLGGKSTEAFF
TRBV14	-	-	TRBJ2-7	TGTGCCAGCAGCCTCGGGGAGATCTACGAGCAGTACTTC	CASSLGEIYEQYF
TRBV7-8	-	-	TRBJ2-2	TGTGCCAGCAGCTCTGAAAGCGGGCCGAACACCGGGGAGCTGTTTTTT	CASSSESGPNTGELFF
TRBV28	-	-	TRBJ1-5	TGTGCCAGCAGTGAACCCCAGAGCAATCAGCCCCAGCATTTT	CASSEPQSNQPQHF
TRBV9	TRBD2	-	TRBJ2-7	TGTGCCAGCAGCATCCGACCGGGAGGGGCCTACGAGCAGTACTTC	CASSIRPGGAYEQYF
TRBV6-6	TRBD1	-	TRBJ2-1	TGTGCCAGCAGTTATCCGGGACAGGGGAGAAATGAGCAGTTCTTC	CASSYPGQGRNEQFF
TRBV9	-	once	TRBJ2-5	TGTGCCAGCAGCGTAGAGGTGGGCAGGGGTCCTCGGGAGACCCAGTACTTC	CASSVEVGRGPRETQYF
TRBV28	-	few	TRBJ1-4	TGTGCCAGCAGTTATGGGCGGGGAACAAGTAATGAAAAACTGTTTTTT	CASSYGRGTSNEKLFF
TRBV27	-	once	TRBJ1-5	TGTGCCAGCAGTTTACTTGGGAGTCTGCAGCCCCAGCATTTT	CASSLLGSLQPQHF
TRBV25-1	-	-	TRBJ2-5	TGTGCCAGCATCGGCCCGGACAACCAAGAGACCCAGTACTTC	CASIGPDNQETQYF
TRBV29-1	-	-	TRBJ2-7	TGCAGCGTTGCGGTACAGGGATACTCCAACGAGCAGTACTTC	CSVAVQGYSNEQYF
TRBV7-9	TRBD1	-	TRBJ1-5	TGTTCCAGCAGCCTAGACGGGACAGGGTATCAGCCCCAGCATTTT	CSSSLDGTGYQPQHF
TRBV7-9	-	-	TRBJ1-2	TGTGCCAGCAGCTCCTCAGACAGCAAGTCCTATGGCTACACCTTC	CASSSSDSKSYGYTF
TRBV30	TRBD2	-	TRBJ2-1	TGTGCCTGGAGTGTAGGGACGGGAGGGCCCTACAATGAGCAGTTCTTC	CAWSVGTGGPYNEQFF
TRBV12-5	TRBD2	-	TRBJ2-1	TGTGCTAGTGGTTCCGGGACTAGCGGGGGGAATGAGCAGTTCTTC	CASGSGTSGGNEQFF
TRBV10-3	-	-	TRBJ1-5	TGTGCCATCAGTGAGGGGGGCTCGGGCAATCAGCCCCAGAATTTT	CAISEGGSGNQPQNF
TRBV7-8	TRBD2	-	TRBJ2-7	TGTGCCAGCAGCTCTGGCGGGGGGGGCTACGAGCAGTACTTC	CASSSGGGGYEQYF
TRBV25-1	TRBD1	-	TRBJ1-2	TGTGCCAGCAGCAGGACAGGGGGCCCCTATGGCTACACCTTC	CASSRTGGPYGYTF
TRBV14	TRBD1	-	TRBJ1-1	TGTGCCAGCAGCCACATGACAGGGGGGGCAGCTTTCTTT	CASSHMTGGAAFF
TRBV5-1	TRBD1	-	TRBJ2-1	TGCGCCAGCAGCTTATTGAGGGGGCTAAGCTCCTACAATGAGCAGTTCTTC	CASSLLRGLSSYNEQFF
TRBV7-9	TRBD1	-	TRBJ1-1	TGTGCCAGCAGCCAAGACAGGGGGCCCGGCGACACTGAAGCTTTCTTT	CASSQDRGPGDTEAFF
TRBV19	TRBD1	-	TRBJ1-4	TGTGCCAGTCTGGACAGGGGGGCCACTAATGAAAAACTGTTTTTT	CASLDRGATNEKLFF
TRBV5-1	TRBD2	-	TRBJ2-2	TGCGCCAGCAGCTTGAGGGCTAGCGGGAATCCGGAGCTGTTTTTT	CASSLRASGNPELFF
TRBV18	TRBD1	-	TRBJ2-2	TGTGCCAGCTCACAGTCACAGGGGCCGAACACCGGGGAGCTGTTTTTT	CASSQSQGPNTGELFF
TRBV19	-	-	TRBJ1-1	TGTGCCAGTAGTATGTCAGGAGCCCAGGGTGAAGCTTTCTTT	CASSMSGAQGEAFF
TRBV9	-	-	TRBJ2-5	TGTGCCAGCAGCGTAGGCGTCACAGAAGAGACCCAGTACTTC	CASSVGVTEETQYF
TRBV28	TRBD2	-	TRBJ2-1	TGTGCCAGCAGTTTACCCATGGGACTAGCGGAACCGGAGCAGGCCTACAATGAGCAGTTCTTC	CASSLPMGLAEPEQAYNEQFF
TRBV2	TRBD2	-	TRBJ2-1	TGTGCCAGCAGCCCCCCGCCCCTAGCGGGTGTCAATGAGCAGTTCTTC	CASSPPPLAGVNEQFF
TRBV5-6	TRBD2	-	TRBJ2-7	TGTGCCAGCAGCTTGGAGGGAGGGCCGCGACTAGCGGGCCACGAGCAGTACTTC	CASSLEGGPRLAGHEQYF
TRBV2	-	-	TRBJ2-1	TGTGCCAGCAATCTAGGTAGCTCCTACAATGAGCAGTTCTTC	CASNLGSSYNEQFF
TRBV11-2	-	-	TRBJ2-5	TGTGCCAGCAGCTCACAAGAGACCCAGTACTTC	CASSSQETQYF
TRBV19	TRBD2	few	TRBJ2-5	TGTGCCAGTAGTTGGGGAGGAGCGGGAGGGGGAGAGACCCAGTACTTC	CASSWGGAGGGETQYF
TRBV27	-	-	TRBJ1-5	TGTGCCAGCAGTTCCGGTAGCAATCAGCCCCAGCATTTT	CASSSGSNQPQHF
TRBV27	TRBD2	-	TRBJ2-3	TGTGCCAGCAGTGCCGTAGCGGGGGCCACAGATACGCAGTATTTT	CASSAVAGATDTQYF